The next 29 T cell receptor beta chains were all read from a single sample in a study of CD8+ T cells in alopecia areata. RNA was extracted and reverse transcribed into cDNA as the sequencing template. Profiled with immunoSEQ multiplex PCR; TCRdb holds only in-frame clones, not every one. The repertoire holds about 98,000 clones, with about 45% as singletons. The material sequenced was CD4+ T cells sorted from blood. The receptors were gathered from a human donor with alopecia areata.

This CDR3 is CASSRAGGSYEQYF. For the CDR3, the DNA is TGTGCCAGCAGCCGGGCGGGGGGTTCCTACGAGCAGTACTTC. The chain joins TRBV5-4 to TRBJ2-7; TRBD2 aligns across 8 bases. Per germline, CDR1 SGHNT and CDR2 YYREEE (reference sequence). The CDR3 is 14 amino acids. V gave up 4 bases and J gave up 1 base; unmatched junction bases: 4.

This rearrangement joins TRBV28 to TRBJ2-3; D is unresolved. Germline CDR1 and CDR2: MDHEN and SYDVKM. Between the trimmed V and J ends, which lost 6 bases and 6 bases, there was a span of 10 bases. The length of the CDR3 is 12 residues. In DNA form, the CDR3 reads TGTGCCAGCAGCCTCGTGGCGGATACGCAGTATTTT. Translation: CASSLVADTQYF.

The J gene is TRBJ2-1, the V gene TRBV29-1; 9 nucleotides match TRBD1. Trimming cost V 7 bases and J 10 bases; bases outside gene matches: 14. This CDR3 is built from 14 residues. The V gene's germline CDR1 is SQVTM and CDR2 ANQGSEA. The CDR3 DNA follows: TGCAGCGCAAAATTGTTACAGGGGGCGCCGGAGCAGTTCTTC. Translating it yields CSAKLLQGAPEQFF.

This chain uses TRBV30 with TRBJ2-3; the D is unclear. The germline gives CDR1 GTSNPN, CDR2 SVGIG (reference sequence). Trimming took off 0 bases at V and 6 bases at J, with 7 bases between the two ends. CDR3 length equals 12 residues. The CDR3 spells CAWSVTADTQYF. The CDR3 DNA sequence: TGTGCCTGGAGTGTAACTGCGGATACGCAGTATTTT. The whole variable domain, filled in from reference TRBV30 and TRBJ2-3, reads SQTIHQWPATLVQPVGSPLSLECTVEGTSNPNLYWYRQAAGRGLQLLFYSVGIGQISSEVPQNLSASRPQDRQFILSSKKLLLSDSGFYLCAWSVTADTQYFGPGTRLTVL.

This clone occurred a few times. The CDR3 loop is CASSLARGSYEQYF. The DNA for the CDR3 is TGTGCCAGCAGCTTAGCTCGGGGGTCCTACGAGCAGTACTTC. V gene TRBV11-2 combines with J gene TRBJ2-7; tentative D call: TRBD2 (6 bases). Looked up from germline, CDR1 is SGHAT and CDR2 is FQNNGV. Trimming took 1 base from V and 1 from J, leaving 8 bases between them. There are 14 residues in the CDR3.

This chain joins TRBV7-8 and TRBJ2-1, with D maybe TRBD2 (6 bases). CDR3 length: 16 residues. The V and J ends lost 2 bases and 0 bases respectively, with 11 bases between them. Germline V lookup: CDR1 SGHVS, CDR2 FQNEAQ. CDR3 region: CASSLSRGSSYNEQFF. The DNA for the CDR3 is TGTGCCAGCAGCTTATCCCGGGGGAGCTCCTACAATGAGCAGTTCTTC.

This clone showed up just a few times. V gene TRBV29-1 combines with J gene TRBJ2-1; 10 bases align to TRBD2. The CDR3 covers 13 residues. J gave up 2 bases and V 7 bases, and 2 bases lay outside the gene matches. The germline CDR1 and CDR2 sequences are SQVTM and ANQGSEA. Here the CDR3 reads CSGLAGAYNEQFF. The CDR3 bases are TGCAGCGGTCTAGCGGGGGCCTACAATGAGCAGTTCTTC.

There are a few counts of this clone. J is TRBJ2-7 and V is TRBV29-1; D not resolved. The V gene's germline CDR1 is SQVTM and CDR2 ANQGSEA. This CDR3 is 10 amino acids long. V dropped 7 bases and J dropped 6 bases, with 10 bases sitting between them. CDR3 amino acids: CSAEWGEQYF. The CDR3 region has the DNA TGCAGCGCGGAATGGGGCGAGCAGTACTTC.

V gene TRBV29-1 combines with J gene TRBJ2-5; 8 bases line up with TRBD1. Trimming cost V 4 bases and J 5 bases; bases outside gene matches: 12. The CDR3 runs 15 residues. In germline, CDR1 is SQVTM, CDR2 ANQGSEA. CDR3 DNA sequence: TGCAGCGTTGGTCGGACAGGGTATAGGGGGGAGACCCAGTACTTC. Encoded protein: CSVGRTGYRGETQYF.

This chain uses TRBV29-1 with TRBJ1-1; D is uncertain. There are 12 residues in the CDR3. The V gene lost 2 bases and the J gene lost 10 bases, with 14 bases spanning the gap. Germline V CDR1 and CDR2: SQVTM, ANQGSEA. The CDR3 region is CSVERLWHGAFF. CDR3 in DNA: TGCAGCGTTGAAAGACTCTGGCATGGAGCTTTCTTT. Supplemented by reference TRBV29-1 and TRBJ1-1, the full variable domain reads SAVISQKPSRDICQRGTSLTIQCQVDSQVTMMFWYRQQPGQSLTLIATANQGSEATYESGFVIDKFPISRPNLTFSTLTVSNMSPEDSSIYLCSVERLWHGAFFGQGTRLTVV.

The chain recombines TRBV23-1 with TRBJ2-3, with a weak D call TRBD1 (5 bases). TRBV23-1 is reported as an ORF; its role is uncertain. The CDR3 covers 14 residues. With 7 bases removed from V and 0 bases from J, the gap between germline ends came to 11 bases. In nucleotides, the CDR3 is TGCGCCAGCAACACGACAGCTAGCACAGATACGCAGTATTTT. Amino acid sequence: CASNTTASTDTQYF.

The J gene is TRBJ2-5, the V gene TRBV4-3; no firm D call. Germline V gives CDR1 LGHNA, CDR2 YSLEER. The CDR3 is made up of 14 amino acids. V gave up 4 bases and J gave up 2 bases, with 11 bases separating them. The CDR3 region is CASSPNGLQETQYF. The CDR3, as DNA: TGCGCCAGCAGCCCAAACGGGCTACAAGAGACCCAGTACTTC.

CDR3 amino acids: CASSRDGYINSPLHF. CDR3 DNA sequence: TGCGCCAGCAGTCGGGACGGCTACATTAATTCACCCCTCCACTTT. This chain joins TRBV5-1 and TRBJ1-6; the D gene is possibly TRBD1 (5 bases). V dropped 5 bases and J dropped 6 bases, with 15 bases sitting between them. CDR3 size: 15 residues. Germline V gives CDR1 SGHRS, CDR2 YFSETQ.

In its sample, this clone was seen a few times. CDR3 sequence: CSVEGGLRGGRGDTQYF. The CDR3 DNA reads as TGCAGCGTTGAAGGAGGGTTGCGGGGGGGCCGGGGAGATACGCAGTATTTT. The gene calls are TRBV29-1 and TRBJ2-3; 9 nucleotides agree with TRBD2. Germline V gene lookup returns CDR1 SQVTM and CDR2 ANQGSEA. CDR3 length: 17 residues. Unmatched junction bases numbered 13, after V lost 1 base and J lost 5 bases.

This clone was recorded a few times. The V gene is TRBV9, the J gene TRBJ2-7; D perhaps matches TRBD1 (6 bases). The CDR3 length is 14 residues. With 6 bases removed from V and 6 bases from J, the gap between germline ends came to 19 bases. Per germline, CDR1 SGDLS and CDR2 YYNGEE. The CDR3 region has the DNA TGTGCCAGCAATTTGGACAGCCAAAATTCCGAGCAGTACTTC. Translating it yields CASNLDSQNSEQYF.

The rearrangement uses TRBV4-1 and TRBJ2-1; no clear D gene. The CDR3 runs to 12 residues. V was pared by 5 bases and J by 4 bases, with 6 bases between. Germline CDR1 MGHRA, CDR2 YSYEKL. CDR3 bases: TGCGCCAGCAGCATCCATTACAATGAGCAGTTCTTC. Encoded protein: CASSIHYNEQFF.

The V and J genes are TRBV18 and TRBJ2-5; D is uncertain. From germline, CDR1 is KGHSH and CDR2 LQKENI. Trimming pared 5 bases from V and 3 bases from J, leaving 4 bases between. The CDR3 runs to 11 residues. CDR3 bases: TGTGCCAGCTCAGGGGAAGAGACCCAGTACTTC. Translating it yields CASSGEETQYF.

This chain connects TRBV4-1 to TRBJ2-6; D call uncertain. The CDR3 runs to 13 residues. Germline CDR1 is MGHRA and CDR2 is YSYEKL. Trimming cost V 3 bases and J 2 bases, with 2 bases left between them. In nucleotides, the CDR3 is TGCGCCAGCAGCCAGACTGGGGCCAACGTCCTGACTTTC. Amino acids: CASSQTGANVLTF.

This clone was detected a few times. The V gene is TRBV11-2, the J gene TRBJ2-3; D possibly corresponds to TRBD2 (6 bases). Trimming took off 3 bases at V and 3 bases at J, with 13 bases between the two ends. Germline V CDR1 and CDR2: SGHAT, FQNNGV. CDR3 length equals 15 residues. The CDR3 loop is CASSFLASRTDTQYF. The CDR3 bases are TGTGCCAGCAGCTTTCTAGCGAGTCGGACAGATACGCAGTATTTT.

The chain recombines TRBV30 with TRBJ1-2, with TRBD1 as a possible D gene (6 bases). CDR1 is GTSNPN and CDR2 is SVGIG in the germline V gene (reference sequence). The CDR3 contains 13 residues. Trimming took off 2 bases at V and 4 bases at J, with 11 bases between the two ends. The CDR3 is CAWSKGRGYGYTF. The CDR3 DNA reads TGTGCCTGGAGTAAAGGCAGGGGCTATGGCTACACCTTC.

This clone showed up just once. The genes are TRBV29-1 and TRBJ2-7; maybe TRBD1 (6 bases). Trimming cost V 6 bases and J 7 bases, with 25 bases left between them. CDR3 size: 15 residues. The germline gives CDR1 SQVTM, CDR2 ANQGSEA. The CDR3 DNA reads TGCAGCGTGATAACCCAACGGGACATTAAAGGGGAGCAGTACTTC. This translates into CSVITQRDIKGEQYF.

V gene TRBV2 combines with J gene TRBJ2-7, with D possibly TRBD2 on 5 matching bases. This CDR3 is built from 10 residues. CDR1 is SNHLY and CDR2 is FYNNEI in the germline V gene. V was shortened by 4 bases and J by 7 bases, with 5 bases between the two germline ends. For the CDR3, the DNA is TGTGCCAGCAGTGCGGGAGAGCAGTACTTC. It codes for CASSAGEQYF.

The chain joins TRBV28 to TRBJ2-1; 8 bases fit TRBD2. The germline CDR1 and CDR2 sequences are MDHEN and SYDVKM. There are 15 residues in the CDR3. After removal of 6 bases from V and 4 bases from J, the junction contained 8 bases not matched to a gene. The DNA for the CDR3 is TGTGCCAGCAGCAATATAGCGGGGTCTTACAATGAGCAGTTCTTC. As protein: CASSNIAGSYNEQFF.

V usage is TRBV27 and J usage is TRBJ2-5, with 10 bases fitting TRBD2. The CDR3 runs 14 residues. The V segment lost 6 bases and the J segment 2 bases; nucleotides outside the gene matches: 3. Germline assignment: CDR1 MNHEY and CDR2 SMNVEV (reference sequence). CDR3 region: CASRLAGRQETQYF. The CDR3 region has the DNA TGTGCCAGCAGACTAGCGGGGCGACAAGAGACCCAGTACTTC.

This chain links TRBV20-1 with TRBJ2-7, with 7 nucleotides matching TRBD1. This CDR3 contains 11 residues. CDR1 is DFQATT and CDR2 is SNEGSKA in the germline V gene (reference sequence). J lost 3 bases, V lost 6 bases, and 2 bases had no gene match. CDR3: CSAGDSYEQYF. Here the CDR3 DNA reads TGCAGTGCCGGGGACAGCTACGAGCAGTACTTC.

The chain is built from TRBV4-1 and TRBJ1-5; D remains unclear. The CDR3 consists of 14 residues. CDR1 MGHRA and CDR2 YSYEKL come from the germline V gene. The V end was cut by 3 bases, the J end by 4 bases, with 10 bases between. The CDR3 region is CASSQRTGNQPQHF. The CDR3 DNA sequence: TGCGCCAGCAGCCAGCGGACGGGGAATCAGCCCCAGCATTTT.

This clone showed up just a few times. The V gene is TRBV28, the J gene TRBJ1-1; 8 nucleotides agree with TRBD1. The J segment lost 0 bases and the V segment lost 5 bases, leaving 14 bases of the junction unmatched. The germline V gene encodes CDR1 MDHEN and CDR2 SYDVKM. CDR3 length equals 18 residues. The CDR3 is CASSQGKLGTGLNTEAFF. DNA of the CDR3: TGTGCCAGCAGTCAAGGGAAACTCGGGACAGGTTTGAACACTGAAGCTTTCTTT.

The CDR3 protein is CSGQGASDEQFF. The CDR3 DNA sequence: TGCAGTGGACAGGGGGCTTCGGATGAGCAGTTCTTC. The chain joins TRBV29-1 to TRBJ2-1; 11 positions match TRBD1. The germline V gene encodes CDR1 SQVTM and CDR2 ANQGSEA. The length of the CDR3 is 12 residues.

V is TRBV11-2 and J is TRBJ2-1, with D hard to call. Trimming left V 7 bases short and J 1 base short, with 14 bases between. Looked up from germline, CDR1 is SGHAT and CDR2 is FQNNGV. This CDR3 is built from 15 residues. The DNA for the CDR3 is TGTGCCAGCACCTCATTAAACGGTTCCTACAATGAGCAGTTCTTC. Amino acid sequence: CASTSLNGSYNEQFF.